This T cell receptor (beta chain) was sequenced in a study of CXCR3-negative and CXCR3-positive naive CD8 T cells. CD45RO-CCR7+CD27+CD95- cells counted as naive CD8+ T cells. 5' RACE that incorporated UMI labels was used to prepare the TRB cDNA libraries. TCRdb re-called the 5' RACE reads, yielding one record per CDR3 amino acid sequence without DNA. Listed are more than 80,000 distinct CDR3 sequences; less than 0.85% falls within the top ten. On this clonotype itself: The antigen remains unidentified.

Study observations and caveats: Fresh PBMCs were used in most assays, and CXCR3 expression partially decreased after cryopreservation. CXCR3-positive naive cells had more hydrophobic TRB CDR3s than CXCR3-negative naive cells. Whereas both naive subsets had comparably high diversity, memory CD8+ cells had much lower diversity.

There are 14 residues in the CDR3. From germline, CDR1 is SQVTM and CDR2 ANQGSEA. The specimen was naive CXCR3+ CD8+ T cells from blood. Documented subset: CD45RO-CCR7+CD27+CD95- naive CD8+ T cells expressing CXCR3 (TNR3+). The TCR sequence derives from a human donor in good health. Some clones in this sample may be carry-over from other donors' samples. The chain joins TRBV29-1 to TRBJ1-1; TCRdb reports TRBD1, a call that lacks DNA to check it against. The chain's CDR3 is CSVEKRDKNTEAFF. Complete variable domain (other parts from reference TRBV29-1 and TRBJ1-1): SAVISQKPSRDICQRGTSLTIQCQVDSQVTMMFWYRQQPGQSLTLIATANQGSEATYESGFVIDKFPISRPNLTFSTLTVSNMSPEDSSIYLCSVEKRDKNTEAFFGQGTRLTVV.